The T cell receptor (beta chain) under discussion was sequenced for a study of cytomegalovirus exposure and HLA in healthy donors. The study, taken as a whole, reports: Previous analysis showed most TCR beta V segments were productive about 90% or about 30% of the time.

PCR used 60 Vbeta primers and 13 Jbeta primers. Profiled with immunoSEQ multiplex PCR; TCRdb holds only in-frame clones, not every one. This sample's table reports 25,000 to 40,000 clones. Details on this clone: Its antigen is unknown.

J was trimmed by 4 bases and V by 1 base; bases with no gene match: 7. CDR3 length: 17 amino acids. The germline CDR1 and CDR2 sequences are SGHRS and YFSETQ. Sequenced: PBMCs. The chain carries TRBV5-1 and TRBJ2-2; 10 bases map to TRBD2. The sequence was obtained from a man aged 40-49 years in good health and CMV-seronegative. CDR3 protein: CASSLQSSGRTTGELFF. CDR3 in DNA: TGCGCCAGCAGCTTGCAAAGTAGCGGGAGGACCACCGGGGAGCTGTTTTTT.